This T cell receptor beta chain was recovered during a study of Ad26.COV2.S vaccination and SARS-CoV-2 variants. Study-wide background: Ad26.COV2.S, an intramuscular injection, was given once or twice 56 days apart.

The germline CDR1 and CDR2 sequences are MNHEY and SMNVEV (reference sequence). V was clipped by 4 bases and J by 4 bases; unmatched bases: 7. This CDR3 spans 15 amino acids. This clone was detected only once. The repertoire was sequenced with immunoSEQ multiplex PCR; TCRdb's copy has only in-frame clones and lacks some. The data contain 380,000 or so clones, approximately 83% of them seen just once; the ten biggest clones take up about 7.1%. Treatment in this sample: around 19 received Ad26.COV2.S at low or high dose, single or two shots; roughly five received placebo; per-sample allocation not given. Following the first vaccine or placebo injection, samples were taken on day 63.

The source material was peripheral blood, sampled in a trial of Ad26.COV2.S vaccine versus placebo. The chain carries TRBV27 and TRBJ1-3; TRBD1 matches 7 bases. This clonotype originated in a person aged 18-60 years who received the Ad26.COV2.S COVID-19 vaccine or a placebo. In DNA, the CDR3 is TGTGCCAGCAGTTCAAACAGGGGCGAGGGAAACACCATATATTTT. Translating gives CASSSNRGEGNTIYF.